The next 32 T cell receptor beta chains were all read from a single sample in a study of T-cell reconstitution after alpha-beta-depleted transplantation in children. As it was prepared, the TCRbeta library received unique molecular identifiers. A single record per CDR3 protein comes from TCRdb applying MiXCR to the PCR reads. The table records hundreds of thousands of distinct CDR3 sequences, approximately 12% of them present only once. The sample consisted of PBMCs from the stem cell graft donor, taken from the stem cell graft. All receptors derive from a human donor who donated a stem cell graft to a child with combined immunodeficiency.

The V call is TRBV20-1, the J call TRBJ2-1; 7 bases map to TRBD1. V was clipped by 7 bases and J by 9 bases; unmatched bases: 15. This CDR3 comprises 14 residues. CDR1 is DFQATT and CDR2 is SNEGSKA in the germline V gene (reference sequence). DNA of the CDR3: TGCAGTGTATTCGGAAAGGGGGCAAGGGGTGAGCAGTTCTTC. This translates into CSVFGKGARGEQFF.

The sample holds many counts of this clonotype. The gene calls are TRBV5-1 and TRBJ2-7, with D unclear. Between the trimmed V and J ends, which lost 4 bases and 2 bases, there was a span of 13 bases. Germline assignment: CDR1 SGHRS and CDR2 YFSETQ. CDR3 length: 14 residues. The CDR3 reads CASSVVGVAYEQYF. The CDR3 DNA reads TGCGCCAGCAGCGTGGTTGGGGTTGCCTACGAGCAGTACTTC.

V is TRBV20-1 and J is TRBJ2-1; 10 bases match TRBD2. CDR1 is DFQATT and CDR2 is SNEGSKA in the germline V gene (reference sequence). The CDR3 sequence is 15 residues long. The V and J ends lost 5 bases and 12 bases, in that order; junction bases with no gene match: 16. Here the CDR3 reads CSAPSPSGSKGLQFF. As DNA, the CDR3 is TGCAGTGCTCCCTCCCCTAGCGGGAGTAAGGGGTTGCAGTTCTTC.

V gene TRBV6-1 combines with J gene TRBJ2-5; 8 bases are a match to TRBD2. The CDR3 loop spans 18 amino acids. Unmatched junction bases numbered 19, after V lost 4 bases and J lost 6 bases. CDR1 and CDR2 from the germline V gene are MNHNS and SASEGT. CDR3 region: CASSATTGTSYVRKTQYF. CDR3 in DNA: TGTGCCAGCAGTGCAACTACCGGGACTAGTTACGTGAGGAAGACCCAGTACTTC.

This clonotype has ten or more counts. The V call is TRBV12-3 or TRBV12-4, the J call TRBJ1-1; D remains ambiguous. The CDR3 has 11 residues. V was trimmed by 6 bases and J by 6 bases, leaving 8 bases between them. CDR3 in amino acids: CASSTPAEAFF. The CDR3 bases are TGTGCCAGCAGCACCCCGGCTGAAGCTTTCTTT.

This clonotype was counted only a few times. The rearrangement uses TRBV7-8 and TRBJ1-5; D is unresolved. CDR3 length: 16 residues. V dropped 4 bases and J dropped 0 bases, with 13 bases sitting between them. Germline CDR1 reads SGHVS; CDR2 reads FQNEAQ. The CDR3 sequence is CASSSSRRSSNQPQHF. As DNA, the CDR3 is TGTGCCAGCAGCTCTAGCAGAAGGAGTAGCAATCAGCCCCAGCATTTT.

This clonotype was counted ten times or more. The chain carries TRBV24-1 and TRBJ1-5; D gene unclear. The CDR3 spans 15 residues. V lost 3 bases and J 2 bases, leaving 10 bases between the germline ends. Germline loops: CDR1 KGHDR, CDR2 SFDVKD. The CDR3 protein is CATSDGVGGNQPQHF. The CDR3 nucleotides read TGTGCCACCAGTGATGGGGTCGGGGGCAATCAGCCCCAGCATTTT.

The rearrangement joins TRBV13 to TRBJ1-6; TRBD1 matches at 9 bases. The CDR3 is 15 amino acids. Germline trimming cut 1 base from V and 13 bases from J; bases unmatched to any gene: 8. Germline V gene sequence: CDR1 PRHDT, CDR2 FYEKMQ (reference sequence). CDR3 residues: CASSLAPQGARPLHF. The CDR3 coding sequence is TGTGCCAGCAGCTTAGCCCCACAGGGGGCCAGGCCCCTCCACTTT.

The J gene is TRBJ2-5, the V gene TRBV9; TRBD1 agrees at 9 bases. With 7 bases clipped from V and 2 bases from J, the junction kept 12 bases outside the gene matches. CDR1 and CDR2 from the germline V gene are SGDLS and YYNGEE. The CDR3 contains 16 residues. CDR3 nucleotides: TGTGCCAGCGCCGAACAGGGGGCGGAATATCAAGAGACCCAGTACTTC. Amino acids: CASAEQGAEYQETQYF. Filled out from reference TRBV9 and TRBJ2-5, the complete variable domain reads DSGVTQTPKHLITATGQRVTLRCSPRSGDLSVYWYQQSLDQGLQFLIQYYNGEERAKGNILERFSAQQFPDLHSELNLSSLELGDSALYFCASAEQGAEYQETQYFGPGTRLLVL.

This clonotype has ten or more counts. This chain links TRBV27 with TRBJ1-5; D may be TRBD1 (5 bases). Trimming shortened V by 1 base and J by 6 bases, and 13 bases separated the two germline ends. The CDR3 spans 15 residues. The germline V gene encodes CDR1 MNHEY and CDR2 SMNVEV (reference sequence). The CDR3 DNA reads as TGTGCCAGCAGTTTATTGGGGGACGTCCTTCAGCCCCAGCATTTT. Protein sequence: CASSLLGDVLQPQHF.

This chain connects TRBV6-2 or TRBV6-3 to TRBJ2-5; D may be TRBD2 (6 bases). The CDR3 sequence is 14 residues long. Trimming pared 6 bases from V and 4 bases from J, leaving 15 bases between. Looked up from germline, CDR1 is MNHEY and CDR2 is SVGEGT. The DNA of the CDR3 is TGTGCCAGCAGCCGGGTGAGACTAGGAGAGACCCAGTACTTC. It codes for CASSRVRLGETQYF.

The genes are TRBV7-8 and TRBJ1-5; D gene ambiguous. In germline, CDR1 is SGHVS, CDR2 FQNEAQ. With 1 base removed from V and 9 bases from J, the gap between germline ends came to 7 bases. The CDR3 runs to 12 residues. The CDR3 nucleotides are TGTGCCAGCAGCTTAGACCTGGGGCCCCAGCATTTT. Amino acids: CASSLDLGPQHF. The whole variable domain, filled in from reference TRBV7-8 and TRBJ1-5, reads GAGVSQSPRYKVAKRGQDVALRCDPISGHVSLFWYQQALGQGPEFLTYFQNEAQLDKSGLPSDRFFAERPEGSVSTLKIQRTQQEDSAVYLCASSLDLGPQHFGDGTRLSIL.

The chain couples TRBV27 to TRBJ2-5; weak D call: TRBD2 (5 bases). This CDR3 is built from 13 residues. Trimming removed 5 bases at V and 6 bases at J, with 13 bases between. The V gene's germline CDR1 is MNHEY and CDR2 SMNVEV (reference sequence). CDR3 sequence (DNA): TGTGCCAGCAGTCCCGAGGGCCGGAAGACCCAGTACTTC. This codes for CASSPEGRKTQYF.

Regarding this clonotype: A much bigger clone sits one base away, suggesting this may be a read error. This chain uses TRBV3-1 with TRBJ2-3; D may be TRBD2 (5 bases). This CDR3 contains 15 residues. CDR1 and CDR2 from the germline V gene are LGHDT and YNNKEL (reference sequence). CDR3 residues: CACSQSGSSAYTQYF. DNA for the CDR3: TGTGCCTGCAGCCAGTCGGGGAGTTCAGCGTATACGCAGTATTTT.

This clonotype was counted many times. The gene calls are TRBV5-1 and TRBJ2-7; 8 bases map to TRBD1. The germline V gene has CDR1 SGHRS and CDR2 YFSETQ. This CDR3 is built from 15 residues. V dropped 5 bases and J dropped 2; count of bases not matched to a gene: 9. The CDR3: CASRQNQGAAYEQYF. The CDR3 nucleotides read TGCGCCAGCAGGCAGAATCAGGGGGCCGCCTACGAGCAGTACTTC.

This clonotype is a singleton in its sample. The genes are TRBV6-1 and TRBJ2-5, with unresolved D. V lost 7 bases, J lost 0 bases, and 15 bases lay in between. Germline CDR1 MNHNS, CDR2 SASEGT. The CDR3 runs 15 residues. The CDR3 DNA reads TGTGCCAGCATCCCCAGTCTGGGGTACCAAGAGACCCAGTACTTC. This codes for CASIPSLGYQETQYF.

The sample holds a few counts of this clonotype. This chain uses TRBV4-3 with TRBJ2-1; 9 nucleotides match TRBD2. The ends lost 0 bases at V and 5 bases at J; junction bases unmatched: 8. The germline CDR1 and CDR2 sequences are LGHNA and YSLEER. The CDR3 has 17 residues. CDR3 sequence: CASSQEYGTSLHNEQFF. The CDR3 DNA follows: TGCGCCAGCAGCCAAGAATACGGGACTAGCCTCCACAATGAGCAGTTCTTC.

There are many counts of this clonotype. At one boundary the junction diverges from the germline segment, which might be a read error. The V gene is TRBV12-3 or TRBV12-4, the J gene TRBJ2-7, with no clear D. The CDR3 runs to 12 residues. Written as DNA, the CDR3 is TGTGCCAGCAGTTTAGGGACCTTGGTAAAAGACTTC. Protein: CASSLGTLVKDF.

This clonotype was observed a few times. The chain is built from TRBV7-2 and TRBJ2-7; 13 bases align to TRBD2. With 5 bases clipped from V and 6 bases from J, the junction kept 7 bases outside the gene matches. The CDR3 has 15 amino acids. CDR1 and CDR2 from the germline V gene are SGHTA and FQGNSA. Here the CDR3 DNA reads TGTGCCAGCAGCATCAGACTAGCGGGAGGTAGCGAGCAGTACTTC. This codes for CASSIRLAGGSEQYF.

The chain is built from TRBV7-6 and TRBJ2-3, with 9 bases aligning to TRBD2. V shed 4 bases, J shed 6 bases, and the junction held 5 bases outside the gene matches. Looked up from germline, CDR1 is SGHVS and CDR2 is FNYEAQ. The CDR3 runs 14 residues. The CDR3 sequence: CASSSVTSGDTQYF. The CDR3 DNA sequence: TGTGCCAGCAGCTCCGTTACTAGCGGGGATACGCAGTATTTT.

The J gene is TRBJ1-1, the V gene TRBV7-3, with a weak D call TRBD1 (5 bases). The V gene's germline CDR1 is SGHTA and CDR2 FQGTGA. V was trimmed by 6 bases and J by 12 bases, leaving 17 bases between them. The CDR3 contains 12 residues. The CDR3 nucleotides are TGTGCCAGCAGTCCTCCGGGACCTGAGACTTTCTTT. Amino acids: CASSPPGPETFF.

The CDR3 DNA is TGTGCCAGCAAATGGACTAGCGGGGGCCTGTTGGGAGATACGCAGTATTTT. Translating gives CASKWTSGGLLGDTQYF. The chain couples TRBV6-1 to TRBJ2-3, with 13 bases fitting TRBD2. Losses at the gene ends were 7 bases for V and 5 bases for J; bases not matched to a gene: 12. The CDR3 spans 17 residues. Germline lookup yields CDR1 MNHNS and CDR2 SASEGT.

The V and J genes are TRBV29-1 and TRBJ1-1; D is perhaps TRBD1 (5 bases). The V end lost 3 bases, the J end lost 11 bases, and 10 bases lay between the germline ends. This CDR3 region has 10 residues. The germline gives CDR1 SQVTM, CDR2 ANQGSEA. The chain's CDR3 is CSVDGGEAFF. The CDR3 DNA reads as TGCAGCGTTGATGGGGGTGAGGCTTTCTTT.

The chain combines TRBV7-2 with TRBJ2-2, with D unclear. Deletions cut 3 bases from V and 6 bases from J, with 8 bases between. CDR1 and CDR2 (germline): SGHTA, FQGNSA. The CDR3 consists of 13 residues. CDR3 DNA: TGTGCCAGCAGCTTTACGGGCCCCGGGGAGCTGTTTTTT. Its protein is CASSFTGPGELFF.

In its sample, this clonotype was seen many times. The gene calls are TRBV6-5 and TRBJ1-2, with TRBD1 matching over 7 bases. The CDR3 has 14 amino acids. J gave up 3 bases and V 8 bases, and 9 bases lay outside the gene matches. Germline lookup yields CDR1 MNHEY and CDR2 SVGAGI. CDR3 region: CASEFVGTDYGYTF. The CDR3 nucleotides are TGTGCCAGCGAGTTTGTAGGGACAGACTATGGCTACACCTTC.

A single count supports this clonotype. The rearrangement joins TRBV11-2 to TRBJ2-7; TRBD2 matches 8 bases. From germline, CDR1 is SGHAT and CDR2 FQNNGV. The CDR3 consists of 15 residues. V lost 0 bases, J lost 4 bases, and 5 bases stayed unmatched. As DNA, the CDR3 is TGTGCCAGCAGCTTAGAGGGCGGGGGGCCGTACGAGCAGTACTTC. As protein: CASSLEGGGPYEQYF.

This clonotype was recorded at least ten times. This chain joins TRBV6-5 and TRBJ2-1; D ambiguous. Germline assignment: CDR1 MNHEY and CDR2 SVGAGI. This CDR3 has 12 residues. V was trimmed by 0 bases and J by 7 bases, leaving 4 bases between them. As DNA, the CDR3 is TGTGCCAGCAGTTACTCAGATAATGAGCAGTTCTTC. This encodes CASSYSDNEQFF.

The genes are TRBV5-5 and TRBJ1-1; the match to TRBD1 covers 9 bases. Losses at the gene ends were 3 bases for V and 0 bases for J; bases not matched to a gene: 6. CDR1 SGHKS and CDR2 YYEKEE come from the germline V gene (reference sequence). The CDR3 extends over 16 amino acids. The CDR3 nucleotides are TGTGCCAGCAGCTCACTACAGGGGGCCCTGAACACTGAAGCTTTCTTT. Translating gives CASSSLQGALNTEAFF.

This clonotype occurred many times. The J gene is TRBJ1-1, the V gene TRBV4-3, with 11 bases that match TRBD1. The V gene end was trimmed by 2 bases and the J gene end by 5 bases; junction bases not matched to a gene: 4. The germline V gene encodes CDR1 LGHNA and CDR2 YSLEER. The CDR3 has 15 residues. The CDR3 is CASSQSGTGGTEAFF. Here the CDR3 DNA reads TGCGCCAGCAGCCAATCCGGGACAGGGGGAACTGAAGCTTTCTTT.

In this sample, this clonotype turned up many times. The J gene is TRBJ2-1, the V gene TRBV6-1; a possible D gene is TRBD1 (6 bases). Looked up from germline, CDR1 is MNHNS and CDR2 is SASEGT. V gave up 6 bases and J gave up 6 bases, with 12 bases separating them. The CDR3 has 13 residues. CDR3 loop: CASSLGQFNEQFF. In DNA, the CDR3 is TGTGCCAGCAGCCTTGGACAGTTCAATGAGCAGTTCTTC.

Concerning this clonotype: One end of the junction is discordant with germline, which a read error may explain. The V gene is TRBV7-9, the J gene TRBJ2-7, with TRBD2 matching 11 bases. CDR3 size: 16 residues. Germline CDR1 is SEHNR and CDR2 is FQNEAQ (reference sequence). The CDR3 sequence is CASGLRGLAVTYEQYF. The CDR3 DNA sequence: TGTGCCAGCGGCTTAAGGGGACTAGCGGTGACCTACGAGCAGTACTTC.

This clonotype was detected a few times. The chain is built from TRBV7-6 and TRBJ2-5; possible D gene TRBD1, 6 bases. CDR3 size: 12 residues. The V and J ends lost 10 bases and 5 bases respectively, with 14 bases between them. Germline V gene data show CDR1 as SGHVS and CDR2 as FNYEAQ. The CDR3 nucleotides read TGTGCCACTCAGGGGTCGGGGGAGACCCAGTACTTC. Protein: CATQGSGETQYF.